A single sample gave rise to the 22 T cell receptor beta chains below, sequenced in a study of early T cells in non-severe SARS-CoV-2 infection. TCRdb itself ran the 5' RACE reads through MiXCR, one entry per CDR3 protein. Of about 45,000 distinct CDR3 sequences listed, approximately 10% are singletons. The specimen was whole blood. These receptors all come from an adult who was a healthcare worker with PCR-confirmed SARS-CoV-2 infection or an uninfected control (not recorded which).

This clonotype has ten or more counts. V usage is TRBV29-1 and J usage is TRBJ1-2; 8 bases agree with TRBD1. The germline V gene encodes CDR1 SQVTM and CDR2 ANQGSEA. The ends lost 6 bases at V and 7 bases at J; junction bases unmatched: 4. This CDR3 is 11 amino acids long. In nucleotides, the CDR3 is TGCAGCGTCGACAGGGGACCTGGCTACACCTTC. Translated: CSVDRGPGYTF.

The chain joins TRBV25-1 to TRBJ2-1, with 7 bases that match TRBD1. Germline trimming cut 2 bases from V and 2 bases from J; bases unmatched to any gene: 6. The CDR3 runs 16 residues. Germline CDR1 MGHDK, CDR2 SYGVNS. CDR3 DNA: TGTGCCAGCAGTGAACCCACAGGGGTTCCCTACAATGAGCAGTTCTTC. It is translated as CASSEPTGVPYNEQFF. The whole variable domain, remainder taken from reference TRBV25-1 and TRBJ2-1, is EADIYQTPRYLVIGTGKKITLECSQTMGHDKMYWYQQDPGMELHLIHYSYGVNSTEKGDLSSESTVSRIRTEHFPLTLESARPSHTSQYLCASSEPTGVPYNEQFFGPGTRLTVL.

This clonotype appeared many times. The chain links TRBV5-1 to TRBJ2-2; 7 bases line up with TRBD1. The CDR3 is 16 amino acids. Per the germline V gene, CDR1 is SGHRS and CDR2 is YFSETQ. J gave up 8 bases and V 2 bases, and 12 bases lay outside the gene matches. The CDR3 spells CASSFPPGQRTGELFF. CDR3 DNA: TGCGCCAGCAGCTTCCCCCCGGGACAGAGAACGGGGGAGCTGTTTTTT.

This clonotype was counted ten times or more. V and J are TRBV27 and TRBJ2-7, with D uncertain. Trimming shortened V by 6 bases and J by 0 bases, and 12 bases separated the two germline ends. This CDR3 contains 14 residues. Germline lookup yields CDR1 MNHEY and CDR2 SMNVEV (reference sequence). The chain's CDR3 is CASRVYSYSYEQYF. CDR3 nucleotides: TGTGCCAGCAGGGTCTATTCCTACTCCTACGAGCAGTACTTC.

This clonotype was picked up many times. This chain links TRBV29-1 with TRBJ2-7; 11 bases are a match to TRBD2. Germline-derived CDR1 and CDR2 are SQVTM and ANQGSEA. The CDR3 spans 14 residues. V lost 1 base to trimming and J lost 7 bases; unmatched junction nucleotides: 6. The CDR3 protein is CSVEVTSGIYEQYF. The CDR3 DNA reads as TGCAGCGTTGAAGTGACTAGCGGGATTTATGAGCAGTACTTC.

Of note for this clonotype: Being one base from a much bigger clone, this may be a read error. V and J are TRBV28 and TRBJ1-6; no clear D gene. The germline gives CDR1 MDHEN, CDR2 SYDVKM. This CDR3 spans 14 amino acids. CDR3 sequence (DNA): TGTACCAGCAGCGAGAGGGTTATAGGTTCACCCCTCCACTTT. As protein: CTSSERVIGSPLHF.

This clonotype was found many times. The chain carries TRBV7-9 and TRBJ1-2; possibly TRBD1 for D (5 bases). The CDR3 spans 14 residues. CDR1 is SEHNR, CDR2 FQNEAQ, per germline (reference sequence). The V and J ends lost 5 bases and 8 bases respectively, with 18 bases between them. CDR3 protein: CASSHVGSTGGYTF. CDR3 DNA sequence: TGTGCCAGCAGCCACGTAGGAAGCACAGGCGGCTACACCTTC.

This clonotype was observed at least ten times. This chain uses TRBV7-9 with TRBJ2-5; D is possibly TRBD1 (5 bases). The V and J ends lost 5 bases and 2 bases respectively, with 15 bases between them. Germline V lookup: CDR1 SEHNR, CDR2 FQNEAQ (reference sequence). The CDR3 totals 15 residues. CDR3 sequence: CASSKFDRKQETQYF. In DNA form, the CDR3 reads TGTGCCAGCAGCAAATTCGACAGAAAGCAAGAGACCCAGTACTTC.

This clonotype has only a few counts. V and J are TRBV5-1 and TRBJ2-1, with a possible D match to TRBD2 (5 bases). V dropped 3 bases and J dropped 2 bases, with 9 bases sitting between them. The CDR3 runs 14 residues. The germline gives CDR1 SGHRS, CDR2 YFSETQ. The CDR3 protein is CASSSGGAYNEQFF. CDR3 nucleotides: TGCGCCAGCAGCTCCGGAGGAGCCTACAATGAGCAGTTCTTC. Filled out from reference TRBV5-1 and TRBJ2-1, the complete variable domain reads KAGVTQTPRYLIKTRGQQVTLSCSPISGHRSVSWYQQTPGQGLQFLFEYFSETQRNKGNFPGRFSGRQFSNSRSEMNVSTLELGDSALYLCASSSGGAYNEQFFGPGTRLTVL.

J is TRBJ2-1 and V is TRBV28, with 11 bases aligning to TRBD2. The CDR3 extends over 17 amino acids. Per the germline V gene, CDR1 is MDHEN and CDR2 is SYDVKM. V lost 6 bases, J lost 15 bases, and 22 bases stayed unmatched. The CDR3 region is CASSSSTSGSRKAAAFF. CDR3 nucleotide sequence: TGTGCCAGCAGCTCCTCTACTAGCGGGAGTAGGAAAGCAGCCGCGTTCTTC.

The chain joins TRBV5-1 to TRBJ2-7; no firm D call. Germline assignment: CDR1 SGHRS and CDR2 YFSETQ. This CDR3 comprises 15 residues. Trimming pared 0 bases from V and 0 bases from J, leaving 10 bases between. CDR3 nucleotides: TGCGCCAGCAGCTTGGAGAGTTTGAGCTCCTACGAGCAGTACTTC. Translating it yields CASSLESLSSYEQYF.

This clonotype was observed at least ten times. The V and J genes are TRBV5-1 and TRBJ1-1; 7 positions match TRBD1. The CDR3 totals 15 residues. The J segment lost 1 base and the V segment lost 3 bases, leaving 6 bases of the junction unmatched. Germline CDR1 reads SGHRS; CDR2 reads YFSETQ. The DNA of the CDR3 is TGCGCCAGCAGCTCCACAGGGGCCAAGAACACTGAAGCTTTCTTT. Translated, it gives CASSSTGAKNTEAFF.

This clonotype was detected ten times or more. CDR3 sequence: CASSLGHQTNNEQFF. The CDR3 DNA reads as TGTGCCAGCAGCTTAGGACACCAAACAAACAATGAGCAGTTCTTC. The rearrangement links TRBV11-2 to TRBJ2-1, with D unclear. CDR3 length equals 15 residues. Germline loops: CDR1 SGHAT, CDR2 FQNNGV. The ends were cut back, 1 base at V and 5 bases at J, with 12 bases in the middle. The variable domain in full, with the rest retrieved from reference TRBV11-2 and TRBJ2-1, is EAGVAQSPRYKIIEKRQSVAFWCNPISGHATLYWYQQILGQGPKLLIQFQNNGVVDDSQLPKDRFSAERLKGVDSTLKIQPAKLEDSAVYLCASSLGHQTNNEQFFGPGTRLTVL.

This clonotype has more than one count but fewer than ten. The CDR3 coding sequence is TGTGCCACTTCGGGGGAGGGGTACACTGAAGCTTTCTTT. Translation: CATSGEGYTEAFF. The rearrangement joins TRBV24-1 to TRBJ1-1, with a weak D call TRBD1 (5 bases). Trimming removed 10 bases at V and 3 bases at J, with 14 bases between. Germline V CDR1 and CDR2: KGHDR, SFDVKD. The CDR3 length is 13 residues.

This clonotype was seen more than once but under ten times. The V call is TRBV7-3, the J call TRBJ2-1; TRBD2 aligns across 11 bases. Germline CDR1 is SGHTA and CDR2 is FQGTGA. With 4 bases clipped from V and 1 base from J, the junction kept 12 bases outside the gene matches. The CDR3 runs 19 residues. This chain's CDR3 is CASSWGPTSGRGSYNEQFF. The CDR3 bases are TGTGCCAGCAGCTGGGGGCCAACTAGCGGGAGAGGGTCCTACAATGAGCAGTTCTTC.

This clonotype was observed many times. J is TRBJ2-2 and V is TRBV7-2, with unresolved D. Trimming left V 4 bases short and J 0 bases short, with 6 bases between. CDR1 and CDR2 (germline): SGHTA, FQGNSA. The CDR3 has 14 amino acids. This CDR3 reads CASSSKTNTGELFF. In nucleotides, the CDR3 is TGTGCCAGCAGCTCCAAAACGAACACCGGGGAGCTGTTTTTT.

The sample holds many counts of this clonotype. CDR3 in amino acids: CASSLRGAGVVYNEQFF. DNA of the CDR3: TGTGCCAGCAGTTTAAGGGGAGCGGGAGTCGTCTACAATGAGCAGTTCTTC. V usage is TRBV28 and J usage is TRBJ2-1; 8 bases are shared with TRBD2. Trimming at V came to 2 bases and at J to 3 bases, leaving 9 bases not matched to a gene. Germline V gene data show CDR1 as MDHEN and CDR2 as SYDVKM. This CDR3 contains 17 residues.

The rearrangement links TRBV20-1 to TRBJ1-1; D not certain. CDR1 and CDR2 from the germline V gene are DFQATT and SNEGSKA (reference sequence). This CDR3 contains 14 residues. V was pared by 7 bases and J by 1 base, with 16 bases between. The CDR3 is CSEGVITGNTEAFF. As DNA, the CDR3 is TGCAGTGAGGGTGTTATCACGGGGAACACTGAAGCTTTCTTT.

This clonotype was seen a handful of times. The chain carries TRBV6-5 and TRBJ2-7; D not resolved. Trimming pared 10 bases from V and 7 bases from J, leaving 20 bases between. Germline CDR1 reads MNHEY; CDR2 reads SVGAGI. There are 13 residues in the CDR3. The CDR3 nucleotides read TGTGCCACTATGACTGGTGACCACCGGGAGCAGTACTTC. Residues: CATMTGDHREQYF.

Points on this clonotype: A clone one base away is much larger, so this may be a read error. The chain recombines TRBV14 with TRBJ2-1; TRBD2 matches 8 bases. Looked up from germline, CDR1 is SGHDN and CDR2 is FVKESK. The CDR3 is made up of 14 amino acids. The CDR3 DNA sequence: TGTACCAGCAGCCACGCGGGAGGCGGGGATGAGCAGTTCTTC. Encoded protein: CTSSHAGGGDEQFF. The whole variable domain, filled in from reference TRBV14 and TRBJ2-1, reads EAGVTQFPSHSVIEKGQTVTLRCDPISGHDNLYWYRRVMGKEIKFLLHFVKESKQDESGMPNNRFLAERTGGTYSTLKVQPAELEDSGVYFCTSSHAGGGDEQFFGPGTRLTVL.

This clonotype was counted many times. The chain combines TRBV15 with TRBJ2-3; 11 nucleotides agree with TRBD2. The CDR3 has 15 residues. The V and J ends lost 0 bases and 4 bases, in that order; junction bases with no gene match: 0. CDR1 and CDR2 from the germline V gene are LNHNV and YYDKDF (reference sequence). CDR3 in amino acids: CATSRELAGADTQYF. Written as DNA, the CDR3 is TGTGCCACCAGCAGAGAACTAGCGGGAGCAGATACGCAGTATTTT.

This clonotype was recorded a few times. The chain combines TRBV7-6 with TRBJ1-6; D gene unclear. Germline CDR1 reads SGHVS; CDR2 reads FNYEAQ. This CDR3 has 15 amino acids. Trimming removed 2 bases from V and 5 bases from J, with 10 bases in between. CDR3 protein: CASSLRATDNSPLHF. The CDR3 nucleotides are TGTGCCAGCAGCTTACGGGCAACGGATAATTCACCCCTCCACTTT.